Listed here are 26 T cell receptor beta chains from one sample, sequenced in a study of post-analysis software for immune sequencing data. Broader study findings: Roughly five TRBV segments were more frequent in patients than controls; TRBV5-6, TRBV5-1 and TRBV20-1 belonged to this group.

cDNA libraries for TCR beta contained unique molecular identifiers. A single record per CDR3 protein comes from TCRdb applying MiXCR to the PCR reads. The sample lists hundreds of thousands of distinct CDR3 sequences; roughly 47% were seen once. The antigens for these receptors are not known. Sequenced sample: blood. The receptors shown here come from a girl aged 10 to 17 with multiple sclerosis.

This sequence joins TRBV6-1 and TRBJ2-7, with 7 bases lining up with TRBD1. Trimming took 0 bases from V and 0 from J; bases not matched to a gene: 11. The germline gives CDR1 MNHNS, CDR2 SASEGT. The CDR3 length is 18 residues. The DNA of the CDR3 is TGTGCCAGCAGTGAAGCGGGGTTTACAGGGGCCCTCTCCTACGAGCAGTACTTC. Translation gives CASSEAGFTGALSYEQYF.

As to this clonotype: Germline and junction disagree at one end, which may indicate a read error. The V gene is TRBV12-3 or TRBV12-4, the J gene TRBJ2-7; 8 positions match TRBD1. CDR3 size: 15 residues. The CDR3 region has the DNA TGTGCTAGCACCCAATCGACAGGGGTAACTGTCGAGCAGTATTTC. Its protein product is CASTQSTGVTVEQYF.

V usage is TRBV18 and J usage is TRBJ1-2, with D perhaps TRBD1 (6 bases). This CDR3 spans 12 amino acids. The V gene lost 8 bases and the J gene lost 8 bases, with 15 bases spanning the gap. CDR1 and CDR2 (germline): KGHSH, LQKENI. CDR3 bases: TGTGCCAGCGCCGAACAGGGATCAGGCTACACCTTC. It specifies CASAEQGSGYTF.

About this clonotype: Mismatch with germline at one junction end may stem from a read error. This chain links TRBV27 with TRBJ2-1; the D gene is possibly TRBD2 (7 bases). Germline-derived CDR1 and CDR2 are MNHEY and SMNVEV (reference sequence). CDR3 size: 16 residues. DNA for the CDR3: TGTGCCAGCAGTTTATCGGGTGGGAGGGGGTACAGTGAGCAGTTCTTC. Translating gives CASSLSGGRGYSEQFF.

The chain recombines TRBV21-1 with TRBJ2-1; the table's D call of TRBD1 was not tested on the DNA. TRBV21-1 is termed a pseudogene. The CDR3 runs to 16 residues. The CDR3 is CASSKREDRVTNEQFF. The CDR3 DNA reads as TGTGCCAGCAGCAAAAGGGAGGACAGGGTGACCAATGAGCAGTTCTTC.

This clonotype was counted only a few times. This chain uses TRBV6-1 with TRBJ2-3; the D is unclear. Trimming took off 6 bases at V and 2 bases at J, with 12 bases between the two ends. Germline V lookup: CDR1 MNHNS, CDR2 SASEGT. CDR3 length: 14 amino acids. In nucleotides, the CDR3 is TGTGCCAGCAGAGAACCAAGGACCACAGATACGCAGTATTTT. It encodes CASREPRTTDTQYF.

This sequence joins TRBV11-2 and TRBJ2-3, with D perhaps matching TRBD1 (6 bases). The CDR3 is made up of 15 amino acids. The V gene's germline CDR1 is SGHAT and CDR2 FQNNGV. Trimming removed 9 bases from V and 2 bases from J, with 18 bases in between. The CDR3 loop is CASSSWGLFTDTQYF. The CDR3 nucleotides are TGTGCCAGTTCATCATGGGGGCTCTTCACAGATACGCAGTATTTT.

This clonotype occurred a few times. The chain links TRBV29-1 to TRBJ2-5; unclear D gene. V gave up 8 bases and J gave up 5 bases, with 15 bases separating them. CDR1 SQVTM and CDR2 ANQGSEA come from the germline V gene. This CDR3 region has 12 residues. CDR3 protein: CSFGRAAETQYF. CDR3 in DNA: TGCAGCTTCGGACGGGCGGCGGAGACCCAGTACTTC.

The genes are TRBV29-1 and TRBJ1-2, with D possibly being TRBD1 (5 bases). Germline V gene sequence: CDR1 SQVTM, CDR2 ANQGSEA. V was shortened by 6 bases and J by 7 bases, with 15 bases between the two germline ends. This CDR3 is 12 amino acids long. This chain's CDR3 is CSVGDTGVGYTF. CDR3 sequence (DNA): TGCAGCGTGGGGGATACTGGGGTTGGCTACACCTTC.

The chain recombines TRBV29-1 with TRBJ2-3; 14 bases map to TRBD2. V was clipped by 4 bases and J by 5 bases; unmatched bases: 5. Germline V gene lookup returns CDR1 SQVTM and CDR2 ANQGSEA. There are 15 residues in the CDR3. CDR3 sequence (DNA): TGCAGCGTTGCGACTAGCGGGGGGGCGAAAGATACGCAGTATTTT. Translation gives CSVATSGGAKDTQYF.

This clonotype was found a few times. The chain has TRBV29-1 and TRBJ2-7; TRBD1 might be the D (5 bases). Germline CDR1 is SQVTM and CDR2 is ANQGSEA. V dropped 0 bases and J dropped 6 bases, with 15 bases sitting between them. The CDR3 consists of 14 residues. The CDR3, as DNA: TGCAGCGTTGAAGACTTCCAGGTTAGGGGCGAGCAGTACTTC. Translation gives CSVEDFQVRGEQYF.

The chain joins TRBV2 to TRBJ2-7; D ambiguous. V was pared by 2 bases and J by 2 bases, with 13 bases between. CDR1 is SNHLY and CDR2 is FYNNEI in the germline V gene. CDR3 length equals 15 residues. DNA of the CDR3: TGTGCCAGCAGTGAACGTGTGGCCCGACCCTACGAGCAGTACTTC. It codes for CASSERVARPYEQYF.

The gene calls are TRBV15 and TRBJ2-5, with a tentative D call TRBD1 (6 bases). Germline V gene data show CDR1 as LNHNV and CDR2 as YYDKDF (reference sequence). V dropped 5 bases and J dropped 1 base, with 8 bases sitting between them. The CDR3 length is 13 residues. In nucleotides, the CDR3 is TGTGCCACCAGCGGACAGCTCCAAGAGACCCAGTACTTC. It is translated as CATSGQLQETQYF.

This clonotype was observed a handful of times. The chain joins TRBV6-5 to TRBJ1-2; D perhaps matches TRBD1 (5 bases). This CDR3 is 14 amino acids long. Germline lookup yields CDR1 MNHEY and CDR2 SVGAGI. Trimming removed 0 bases at V and 3 bases at J, with 8 bases between. The CDR3 DNA is TGTGCCAGCAGTTACTCAGCAGGGTACTATGGCTACACCTTC. This sequence encodes CASSYSAGYYGYTF.

The genes are TRBV5-5 and TRBJ2-5, with D uncertain. The CDR3 has 14 amino acids. Between the trimmed V and J ends, which lost 2 bases and 4 bases, there was a span of 12 bases. Germline loops: CDR1 SGHKS, CDR2 YYEKEE (reference sequence). CDR3 region: CASSLGAALETQYF. In nucleotides, the CDR3 is TGTGCCAGCAGCTTAGGTGCAGCCCTAGAGACCCAGTACTTC.

The CDR3: CATSEGTGSDTEAFF. As DNA, the CDR3 is TGTGCCACCAGTGAGGGGACAGGGAGCGACACTGAAGCTTTCTTT. The genes are TRBV24-1 and TRBJ1-1; TRBD1 aligns across 9 bases. V shed 4 bases, J shed 3 bases, and the junction held 5 bases outside the gene matches. CDR3 length: 15 residues. Germline V gene data show CDR1 as KGHDR and CDR2 as SFDVKD.

This clonotype was counted many times. The chain uses TRBV7-2 and TRBJ2-5; either TRBD1 or TRBD2 may fit D (5 bases each). Trimming stripped 5 bases from V and 2 bases from J, with 12 bases between. Looked up from germline, CDR1 is SGHTA and CDR2 is FQGNSA. CDR3 length: 14 residues. This CDR3 reads CASSPGAAQETQYF. In DNA form, the CDR3 reads TGTGCCAGCAGCCCCGGGGCGGCGCAAGAGACCCAGTACTTC.

This clonotype was detected a few times. The V gene is TRBV7-6, the J gene TRBJ2-3; 9 nucleotides match TRBD2. V shed 4 bases, J shed 5 bases, and the junction held 10 bases outside the gene matches. This CDR3 spans 16 amino acids. Germline-derived CDR1 and CDR2 are SGHVS and FNYEAQ. Here the CDR3 DNA reads TGTGCCAGCAGCTCCCGAGAAGCGGGAGGAAGAGATACGCAGTATTTT. Translated, it gives CASSSREAGGRDTQYF.

This clonotype was counted between two and nine times. The chain recombines TRBV5-1 with TRBJ2-1; weak D call: TRBD2 (5 bases). CDR1 and CDR2 (germline): SGHRS, YFSETQ. The CDR3 length is 15 residues. Deletions cut 6 bases from V and 5 bases from J, with 18 bases between. The CDR3 loop is CASTASARRDNEQFF. In nucleotides, the CDR3 is TGCGCCAGCACCGCCTCGGCCCGGCGGGACAATGAGCAGTTCTTC.

As for this clonotype: This may stem from a read error, because a much larger clone lies one nucleotide away. The rearrangement uses TRBV5-6 and TRBJ2-1; 7 bases agree with TRBD1. Germline lookup yields CDR1 SGHDT and CDR2 YYEEEE. This CDR3 is 17 amino acids long. CDR3 sequence: CVSSLAVGRGSYNEQFF. CDR3 DNA: TGTGTCAGCAGCTTGGCGGTTGGCAGGGGGTCTTACAATGAGCAGTTCTTC. The whole variable domain, remainder taken from reference TRBV5-6 and TRBJ2-1, is DAGVTQSPTHLIKTRGQQVTLRCSPKSGHDTVSWYQQALGQGPQFIFQYYEEEERQRGNFPDRFSGHQFPNYSSELNVNALLLGDSALYLCVSSLAVGRGSYNEQFFGPGTRLTVL.

Comments on this clonotype: One junction end does not reproduce the germline sequence, and a read error may be involved. The chain carries TRBV7-7 and TRBJ2-1; D is possibly TRBD2 (5 bases). Looked up from germline, CDR1 is SSHAT and CDR2 is FNYEAQ (reference sequence). The CDR3 has 13 residues. CDR3: CASSLGGFDEQFF. CDR3 DNA: TGTGCTAGCAGCTTAGGAGGCTTCGATGAGCAGTTCTTC.

V is TRBV3-1 and J is TRBJ2-1; TRBD1 might be the D (6 bases). This CDR3 region has 15 residues. Germline-derived CDR1 and CDR2 are LGHDT and YNNKEL (reference sequence). V lost 2 bases and J lost 6, with 14 bases in between. CDR3 sequence (DNA): TGTGCCAGCAGCCAACTGAACAGGGTCGGCAATGAGCAGTTCTTC. This translates into CASSQLNRVGNEQFF.

This clonotype was recorded a few times. This sequence joins TRBV6-5 and TRBJ1-2, with a weak D call TRBD1 (5 bases). With 6 bases removed from V and 2 bases from J, the gap between germline ends came to 13 bases. The CDR3 sequence is 14 residues long. CDR1 and CDR2 (germline): MNHEY, SVGAGI. In nucleotides, the CDR3 is TGTGCCAGCAGCATCAGGGTTTCGAACTATGGCTACACCTTC. This translates into CASSIRVSNYGYTF.

This clonotype was seen only a few times. This chain joins TRBV2 and TRBJ1-1; no reliable D call. The CDR3 is made up of 12 amino acids. Trimming took off 7 bases at V and 4 bases at J, with 10 bases between the two ends. CDR1 is SNHLY, CDR2 FYNNEI, per germline. CDR3 sequence: CASNRGTTEAFF. CDR3 DNA sequence: TGTGCCAGCAACCGAGGTACCACTGAAGCTTTCTTT.

The chain recombines TRBV4-1 with TRBJ2-1; the match to TRBD2 covers 7 bases. CDR1 and CDR2 from the germline V gene are MGHRA and YSYEKL. The CDR3 covers 14 residues. V dropped 4 bases and J dropped 5; count of bases not matched to a gene: 5. CDR3 sequence (DNA): TGCGCCAGCAGCCCCCAGCGGGGAGACAATGAGCAGTTCTTC. Translated: CASSPQRGDNEQFF.

This clonotype appeared a few times. The CDR3 sequence is CASSRNLGLTLETQYF. The CDR3 DNA sequence: TGTGCCAGCAGCCGAAATCTGGGACTAACTCTAGAGACCCAGTACTTC. This chain joins TRBV6-5 and TRBJ2-5; 7 bases fit TRBD2. The CDR3 runs to 16 residues. The V segment lost 6 bases and the J segment 4 bases; nucleotides outside the gene matches: 14. Germline lookup yields CDR1 MNHEY and CDR2 SVGAGI.